This T cell receptor (beta chain) was recovered during a study of beta chain features in type 1 diabetes. This clone showed up just a few times. Its antigen remains unidentified. Reverse transcription of all isolated RNA meant that expressed TCRB transcripts were sequenced. Using immunoSEQ multiplex PCR, the repertoire was profiled, and TCRdb retains in-frame clones only, with some absent. Of hundreds of thousands of clones listed, over 10% are singletons. Study results and caveats: Shorter TCRB CDR3s, moderately but significantly so, marked every one of the four CD4+ subsets in Type 1 diabetes patients. Individuals with type 1 diabetes displayed fewer insertions and more deletions at VDJ junctions.

The sample comprised naive CD4+ T cells from blood. The source of this sequence is a man between 18 and 29 years old with type 1 diabetes.

Written as DNA, the CDR3 is TGTGCCAGCAGCTTGGCAGGGGGCGCAGAGACCCAGTACTTC. Encoded protein: CASSLAGGAETQYF. The rearrangement links TRBV5-6 to TRBJ2-5, with TRBD1 identical over 8 bases. Germline V gene sequence: CDR1 SGHDT, CDR2 YYEEEE. V lost 0 bases, J lost 4 bases, and 2 bases stayed unmatched. This CDR3 is 14 amino acids long.